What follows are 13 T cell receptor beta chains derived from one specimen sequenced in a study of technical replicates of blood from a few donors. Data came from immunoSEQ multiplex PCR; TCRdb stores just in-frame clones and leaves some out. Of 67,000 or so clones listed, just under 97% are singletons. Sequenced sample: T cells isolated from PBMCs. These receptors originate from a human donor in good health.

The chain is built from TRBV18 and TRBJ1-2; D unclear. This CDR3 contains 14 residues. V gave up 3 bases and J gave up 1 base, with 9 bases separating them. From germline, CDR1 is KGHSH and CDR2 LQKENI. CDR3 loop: CASSPEGLNYGYTF. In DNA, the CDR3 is TGTGCCAGCTCACCGGAGGGCCTTAACTATGGCTACACCTTC.

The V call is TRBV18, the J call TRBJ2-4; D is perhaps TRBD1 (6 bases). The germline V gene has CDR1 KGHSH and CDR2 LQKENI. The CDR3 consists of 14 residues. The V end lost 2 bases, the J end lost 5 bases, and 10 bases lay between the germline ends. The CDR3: CASSPGAGENIQYF. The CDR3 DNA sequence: TGTGCCAGCTCACCAGGGGCAGGGGAAAACATTCAGTACTTC.

The CDR3 nucleotides read TGTGCCAGCAGCTTGACCGGGACAAACTACGAGCAGTACTTC. This codes for CASSLTGTNYEQYF. The chain couples TRBV11-1 to TRBJ2-7; the D gene is possibly TRBD1 (6 bases). The germline V gene encodes CDR1 SGHAT and CDR2 FQDESV (reference sequence). The CDR3 loop spans 14 amino acids. The V end lost 3 bases, the J end lost 3 bases, and 12 bases lay between the germline ends.

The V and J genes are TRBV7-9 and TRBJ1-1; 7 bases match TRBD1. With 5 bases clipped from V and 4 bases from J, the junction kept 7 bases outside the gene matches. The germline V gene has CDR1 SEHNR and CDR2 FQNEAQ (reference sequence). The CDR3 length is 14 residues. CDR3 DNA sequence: TGTGCCAGCAGCAAAGCAGGGGGTATCACTGAAGCTTTCTTT. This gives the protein CASSKAGGITEAFF.

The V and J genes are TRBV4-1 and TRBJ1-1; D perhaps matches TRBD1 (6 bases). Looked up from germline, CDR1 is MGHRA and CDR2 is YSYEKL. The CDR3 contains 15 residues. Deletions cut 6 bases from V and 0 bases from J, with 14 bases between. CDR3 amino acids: CASSLTGILNTEAFF. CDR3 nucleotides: TGCGCCAGCAGTCTAACAGGGATTTTGAACACTGAAGCTTTCTTT.

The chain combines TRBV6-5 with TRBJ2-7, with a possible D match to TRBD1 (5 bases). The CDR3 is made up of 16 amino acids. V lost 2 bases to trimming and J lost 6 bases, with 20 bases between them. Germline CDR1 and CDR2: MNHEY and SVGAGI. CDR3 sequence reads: CASSYDWGRSGPEQYF. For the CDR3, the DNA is TGTGCCAGCAGTTACGATTGGGGCAGGTCAGGACCCGAGCAGTACTTC.

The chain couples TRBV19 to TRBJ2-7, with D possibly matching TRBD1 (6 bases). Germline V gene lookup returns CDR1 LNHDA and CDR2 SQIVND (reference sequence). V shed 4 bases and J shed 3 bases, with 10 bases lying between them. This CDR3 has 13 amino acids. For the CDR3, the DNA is TGTGCCAGTAGTACGGACAGAGTCTACGAGCAGTACTTC. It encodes CASSTDRVYEQYF.

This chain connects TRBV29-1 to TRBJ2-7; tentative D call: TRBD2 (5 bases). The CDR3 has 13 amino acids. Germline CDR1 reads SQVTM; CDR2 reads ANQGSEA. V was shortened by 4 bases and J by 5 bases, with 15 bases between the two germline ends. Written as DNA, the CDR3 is TGCAGCGTTGTCGCGGACGAGCGGCACGAGCAGTACTTC. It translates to CSVVADERHEQYF.

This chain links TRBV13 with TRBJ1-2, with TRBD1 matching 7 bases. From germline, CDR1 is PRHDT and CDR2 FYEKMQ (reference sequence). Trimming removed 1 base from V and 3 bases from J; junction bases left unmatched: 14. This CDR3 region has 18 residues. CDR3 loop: CASSLVWGRGRNYYGYTF. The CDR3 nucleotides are TGTGCCAGCAGCTTAGTCTGGGGCAGGGGGAGAAACTACTATGGCTACACCTTC.

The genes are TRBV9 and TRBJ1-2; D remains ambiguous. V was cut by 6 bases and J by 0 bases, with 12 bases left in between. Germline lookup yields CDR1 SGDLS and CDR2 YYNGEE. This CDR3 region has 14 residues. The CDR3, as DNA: TGTGCCAGCAAAACGAGCGGCCCTAACTATGGCTACACCTTC. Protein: CASKTSGPNYGYTF.

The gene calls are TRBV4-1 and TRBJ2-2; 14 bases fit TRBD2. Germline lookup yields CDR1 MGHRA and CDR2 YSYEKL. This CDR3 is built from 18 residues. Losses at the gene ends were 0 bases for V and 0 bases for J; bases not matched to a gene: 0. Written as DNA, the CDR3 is TGCGCCAGCAGCCAAGAGGGACTAGCGGGGGCGAACACCGGGGAGCTGTTTTTT. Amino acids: CASSQEGLAGANTGELFF.

CDR3 residues: CASSPRDSHTTTNEKLFF. For the CDR3, the DNA is TGTGCCAGCAGCCCAAGGGACTCCCACACAACAACTAATGAAAAACTGTTTTTT. This rearrangement joins TRBV4-2 to TRBJ1-4; possibly TRBD1 for D (5 bases). Trimming removed 4 bases at V and 0 bases at J, with 18 bases between. The CDR3 runs to 18 residues. Germline CDR1 is LGHNA and CDR2 is YNFKEQ.

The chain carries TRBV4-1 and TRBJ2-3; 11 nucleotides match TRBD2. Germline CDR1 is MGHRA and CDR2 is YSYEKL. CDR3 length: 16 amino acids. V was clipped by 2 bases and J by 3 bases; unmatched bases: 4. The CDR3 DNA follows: TGCGCCAGCAGCCAACTAGCGGGAGGAAGAACAGATACGCAGTATTTT. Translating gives CASSQLAGGRTDTQYF.